Below, 5 T cell receptor beta chains from the same sample are listed, as sequenced in a study of Ad26.COV2.S vaccination and SARS-CoV-2 variants. As to treatment: some 20 received Ad26.COV2.S at low or high dose, single or two shots; 5 received placebo; per-sample allocation not given. Day 63 after the first vaccine or placebo injection was the time point for sampling. The assay was immunoSEQ multiplex PCR, and TCRdb's table has in-frame clones only and misses some. The sample holds roughly 380,000 clones; more than 75% are singletons and the top ten take around 3.6%. This material consisted of peripheral blood, taken in a trial of Ad26.COV2.S vaccine versus placebo. The receptors derive from a person aged 18-60 years who received the Ad26.COV2.S COVID-19 vaccine or a placebo.

The chain links TRBV7-9 to TRBJ2-7, with D unclear. The length of the CDR3 is 13 residues. The germline V gene has CDR1 SEHNR and CDR2 FQNEAQ (reference sequence). V gave up 1 base and J gave up 5 bases, with 9 bases separating them. The CDR3 DNA follows: TGTGCCAGCAGCTTAGTTATACGGGACGAGCAGTACTTC. Its translation is CASSLVIRDEQYF.

This clone was detected once. The chain links TRBV6-4 to TRBJ2-7; TRBD2 aligns across 11 bases. Germline trimming cut 5 bases from V and 4 bases from J; bases unmatched to any gene: 4. Germline CDR1 reads MRHNA; CDR2 reads SNTAGT. The CDR3 runs 14 residues. The DNA for the CDR3 is TGTGCCAGCAGTATACTAGCGGGGGTTTACGAGCAGTACTTC. The encoded protein is CASSILAGVYEQYF.

CDR3: CASSQDRKLDTQYF. In DNA form, the CDR3 reads TGTGCCAGCAGCCAAGATAGAAAGTTGGATACGCAGTATTTT. V is TRBV3-1 (or the pseudogene TRBV3-2) and J is TRBJ2-3; D gene uncertain. The V gene's germline CDR1 is LGHDT and CDR2 YNNKEL (reference sequence). Trimming left V 0 bases short and J 6 bases short, with 10 bases between. The CDR3 consists of 14 residues.

J is TRBJ1-5 and V is TRBV10-3; TRBD1 agrees at 8 bases. Trimming cost V 6 bases and J 7 bases; bases outside gene matches: 8. Germline CDR1 ENHRY, CDR2 SYGVKD. CDR3 size: 14 residues. CDR3: CAISPGQGSQPQHF. The DNA of the CDR3 is TGTGCCATCAGCCCAGGACAGGGCAGCCAGCCCCAGCATTTT.

This rearrangement joins TRBV7-7 to TRBJ2-5; TRBD2 is a possible D gene (6 bases). Germline-derived CDR1 and CDR2 are SSHAT and FNYEAQ (reference sequence). The CDR3 is 10 amino acids. The CDR3 loop is CASAGETQYF. As DNA, the CDR3 is TGTGCTAGCGCGGGGGAGACCCAGTACTTC.